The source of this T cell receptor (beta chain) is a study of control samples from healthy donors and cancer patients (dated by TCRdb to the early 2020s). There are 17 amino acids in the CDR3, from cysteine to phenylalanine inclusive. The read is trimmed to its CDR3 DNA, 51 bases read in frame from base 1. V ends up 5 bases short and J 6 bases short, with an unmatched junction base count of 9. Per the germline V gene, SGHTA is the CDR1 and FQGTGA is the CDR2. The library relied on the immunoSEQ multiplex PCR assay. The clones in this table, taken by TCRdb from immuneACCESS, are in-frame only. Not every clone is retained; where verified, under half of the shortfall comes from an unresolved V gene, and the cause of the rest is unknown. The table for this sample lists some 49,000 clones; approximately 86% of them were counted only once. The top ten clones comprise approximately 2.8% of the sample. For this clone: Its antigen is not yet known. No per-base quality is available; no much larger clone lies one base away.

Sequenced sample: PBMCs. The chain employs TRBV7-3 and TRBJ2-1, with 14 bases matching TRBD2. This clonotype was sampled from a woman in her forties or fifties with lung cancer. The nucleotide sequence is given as TGTGCCAGCAGCCTGACTAGCGGGGGGGCCTATCTCAATGAGCAGTTCTTC. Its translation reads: CASSLTSGGAYLNEQFF.